This record covers a single TCR beta chain. The data stem from a study of long-term antiretroviral therapy in people with HIV. Whole-study context: Collection dates of the earliest samples fall about a decade before the 2015 immediate-ART recommendation.

Version v3.0 of the immunoSEQ assay ran at survey level. The repertoire was sequenced with immunoSEQ multiplex PCR; TCRdb's copy has only in-frame clones and lacks some. The sample contains tens of thousands of clones, approximately 90% of which appear only once. The CDR3 contains 16 residues. V was pared by 1 base and J by 4 bases, with 6 bases of the junction left unmatched. Germline V gene data show CDR1 as LGHNA and CDR2 as YSLEER. The chain joins TRBV4-3 to TRBJ2-1; 8 bases match TRBD2. Specimen: unsorted PBMCs, collected 1.8 years after starting antiretroviral therapy. This clonotype originated in a woman aged 18-35 years with HIV. The CDR3 DNA is TGCGCCAGCAGCCAAGGGGGCGGGAGGACTTACAATGAGCAGTTCTTC. It specifies CASSQGGGRTYNEQFF.